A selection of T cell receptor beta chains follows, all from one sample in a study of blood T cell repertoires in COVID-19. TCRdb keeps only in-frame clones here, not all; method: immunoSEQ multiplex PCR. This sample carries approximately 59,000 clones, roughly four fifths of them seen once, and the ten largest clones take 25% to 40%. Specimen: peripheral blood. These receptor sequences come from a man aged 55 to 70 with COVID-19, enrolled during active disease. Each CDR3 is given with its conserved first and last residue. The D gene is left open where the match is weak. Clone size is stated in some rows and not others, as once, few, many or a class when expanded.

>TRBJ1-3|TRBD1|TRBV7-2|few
TGTGCCAGCAGCTTGGGCGGACAGGGGATCTCTGGAAACACCATATATTTT
CASSLGGQGISGNTIYF
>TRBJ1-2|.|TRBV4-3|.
TGCGCCAGCAGCCAGCCCGGTCAAGGACTGACTAACTATGGCTACACCTTC
CASSQPGQGLTNYGYTF
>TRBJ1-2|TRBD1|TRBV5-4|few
TGTGCCAGCAGCCCCGGACAGGGAAACGGCTACACCTTC
CASSPGQGNGYTF
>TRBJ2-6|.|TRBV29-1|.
TGCAGCGTTGCGGAGGACAGACGTTCTGGGGCCAACGTCCTGACTTTC
CSVAEDRRSGANVLTF
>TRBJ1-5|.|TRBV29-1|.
TGCAGCGTTGAAGATGGGGGGGATCAGCCCCAGCATTTT
CSVEDGGDQPQHF
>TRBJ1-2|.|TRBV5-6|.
TGTGCCAGCAGCTTGTTGACGACTATAGGCTATGGCTACACCTTC
CASSLLTTIGYGYTF
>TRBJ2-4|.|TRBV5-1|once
TGCGCCAGCAGCTTAACCGGAGGCAACATTCAGTACTTC
CASSLTGGNIQYF
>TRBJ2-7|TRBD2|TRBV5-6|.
TGTGCCAGCAGCGCCTTGGGACTAGCGGGGAGTTCCTACGAGCAGTACTTC
CASSALGLAGSSYEQYF
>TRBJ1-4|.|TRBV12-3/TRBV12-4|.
TGTGCCAGCAGTTTTCGGGGGGAAAAACTGTTTTTT
CASSFRGEKLFF
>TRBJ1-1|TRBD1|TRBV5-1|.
TGCGCCAGCAGCTTAGGACAGGGTGAAGCTTTCTTT
CASSLGQGEAFF
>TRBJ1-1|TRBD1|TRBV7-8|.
TGTGCCAGCAGCTTAGCGACAGGGATTGTTGCTGAAGCTTTCTTT
CASSLATGIVAEAFF
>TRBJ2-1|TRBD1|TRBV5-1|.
TGCGCCAGCAGCTCGGAGGACAGGGGATATGAGCAGTTCTTC
CASSSEDRGYEQFF
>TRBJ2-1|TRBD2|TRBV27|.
TGTGCCAGCAGTTTATCTTATCGGCTAGCGGGGGCCCCATCCTACAATGAGCAGTTCTTC
CASSLSYRLAGAPSYNEQFF
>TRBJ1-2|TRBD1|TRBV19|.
TGTGCCAGTAGTAACCACGGGACAGGCGATGGAGGCTACACCTTC
CASSNHGTGDGGYTF
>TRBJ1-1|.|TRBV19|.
TGTGCCAGTAGTAACCCTCCTGGGCCTTTAATGAACACTGAAGCTTTCTTT
CASSNPPGPLMNTEAFF
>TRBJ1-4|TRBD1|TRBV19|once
TGTGCCAGTAGTTTCGGGACAGGGAACGAAAAACTGTTTTTT
CASSFGTGNEKLFF
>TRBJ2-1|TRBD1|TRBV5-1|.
TGCGCCAGCAGCTTAGGGGTCCCTGAGGGGGCCCCGGCCAATGAGCAGTTCTTC
CASSLGVPEGAPANEQFF
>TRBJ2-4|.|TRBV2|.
TGTGCCAGCAGACACTCTTGGGTGCGGGGATCCAAAAACATTCAGTACTTC
CASRHSWVRGSKNIQYF
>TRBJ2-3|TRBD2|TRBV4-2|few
TGTGCCAGCAGCCAAGATATTAGCGGGAGTAAAGATACGCAGTATTTT
CASSQDISGSKDTQYF
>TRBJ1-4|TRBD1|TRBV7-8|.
TGTGCCAGCAGGACCGGGACAGCTAATGAAAAACTGTTTTTT
CASRTGTANEKLFF
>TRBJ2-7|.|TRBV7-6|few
TGTGCCAGCAGCCAGGCGGGACGGTCCTACGAGCAGTACTTC
CASSQAGRSYEQYF
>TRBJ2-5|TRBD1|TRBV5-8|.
TGTGCCAGCAGCATACCACAGGGGTGGGAGACCCAGTACTTC
CASSIPQGWETQYF
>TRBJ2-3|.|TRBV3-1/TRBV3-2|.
TGTGCCAGCAGCCAAGATTTCTGGGGGGAAAGCGCAGATACGCAGTATTTT
CASSQDFWGESADTQYF
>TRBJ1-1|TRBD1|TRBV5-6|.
TGTGCCAGCAGCTTAATCACCGGGACAGCCAACACTGAAGCTTTCTTT
CASSLITGTANTEAFF
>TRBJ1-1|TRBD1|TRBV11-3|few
TGTGCCAGCAGCCCGGGACAGTGGAACACTGAAGCTTTCTTT
CASSPGQWNTEAFF
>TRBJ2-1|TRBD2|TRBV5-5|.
TGTGCCAGCAGCCGGATGTACGGCGGGGGGAAGTTCTTC
CASSRMYGGGKFF
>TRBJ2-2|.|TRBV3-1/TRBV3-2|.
TGTGCCAGCAGCCAAGCTAGAGCTTTTAACACCGGGGAGCTGTTTTTT
CASSQARAFNTGELFF
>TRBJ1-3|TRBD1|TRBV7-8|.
TGTGCCAGCAGTTCATCGGGACAGGCCCGAAACACCATATATTTT
CASSSSGQARNTIYF
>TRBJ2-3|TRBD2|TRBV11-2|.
TGTGCCAGCAGCCGTAAATCTAGCGGGGTTAGCACAGATACGCAGTATTTT
CASSRKSSGVSTDTQYF
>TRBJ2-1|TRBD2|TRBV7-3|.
TGTGCCAGCAGCTTAAGGACTAGCGGGGGTGAGCAGTTCTTC
CASSLRTSGGEQFF
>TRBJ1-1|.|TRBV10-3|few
TGTGCCATCAGCACAGAAGGGAGAGGTGCTGAAGCTTTCTTT
CAISTEGRGAEAFF
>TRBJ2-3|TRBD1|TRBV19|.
TGTGCCAGTGTACCGACAGGGAGCACAGATACGCAGTATTTT
CASVPTGSTDTQYF
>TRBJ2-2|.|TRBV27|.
TGTGCCAGCAGTAACGCCAGGGAAGGGAAGCTGTTTTTT
CASSNAREGKLFF
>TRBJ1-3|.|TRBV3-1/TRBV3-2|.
TGTGCCAGCAGCCAATACAGGGCTGGAAACACCATATATTTT
CASSQYRAGNTIYF
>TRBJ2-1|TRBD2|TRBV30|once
TGTGCCTGGAGTGTACAGTCTAGCGGGACTTCTGAGCAGTTCTTC
CAWSVQSSGTSEQFF
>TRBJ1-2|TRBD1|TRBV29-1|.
TGCAGCGTTCTTCGAGGACAGGAGGCTGGCTACACCTTC
CSVLRGQEAGYTF